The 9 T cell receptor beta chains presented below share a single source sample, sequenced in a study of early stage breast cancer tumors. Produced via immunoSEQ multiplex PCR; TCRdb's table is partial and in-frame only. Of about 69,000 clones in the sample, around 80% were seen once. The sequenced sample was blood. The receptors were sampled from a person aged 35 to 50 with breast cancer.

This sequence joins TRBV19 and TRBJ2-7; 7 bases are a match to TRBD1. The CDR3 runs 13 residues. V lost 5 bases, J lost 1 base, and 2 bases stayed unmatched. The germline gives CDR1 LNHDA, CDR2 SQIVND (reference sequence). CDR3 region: CASSSGQSYEQYF. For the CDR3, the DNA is TGTGCCAGTAGTTCGGGACAGTCCTACGAGCAGTACTTC. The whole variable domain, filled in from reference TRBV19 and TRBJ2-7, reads DGGITQSPKYLFRKEGQNVTLSCEQNLNHDAMYWYRQDPGQGLRLIYYSQIVNDFQKGDIAEGYSVSREKKESFPLTVTSAQKNPTAFYLCASSSGQSYEQYFGPGTRLTVT.

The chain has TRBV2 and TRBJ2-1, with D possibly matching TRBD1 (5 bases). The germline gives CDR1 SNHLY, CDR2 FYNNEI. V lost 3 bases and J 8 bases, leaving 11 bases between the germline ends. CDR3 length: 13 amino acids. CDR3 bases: TGTGCCAGCAGTGAGGTCAGGGAAGATGAGCAGTTCTTC. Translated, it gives CASSEVREDEQFF.

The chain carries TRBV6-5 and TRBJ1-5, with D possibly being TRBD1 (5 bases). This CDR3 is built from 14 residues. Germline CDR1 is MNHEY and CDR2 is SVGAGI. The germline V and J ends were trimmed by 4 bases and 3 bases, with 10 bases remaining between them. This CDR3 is CASSFTGPNQPQHF. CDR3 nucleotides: TGTGCCAGCAGTTTCACAGGCCCCAATCAGCCCCAGCATTTT.

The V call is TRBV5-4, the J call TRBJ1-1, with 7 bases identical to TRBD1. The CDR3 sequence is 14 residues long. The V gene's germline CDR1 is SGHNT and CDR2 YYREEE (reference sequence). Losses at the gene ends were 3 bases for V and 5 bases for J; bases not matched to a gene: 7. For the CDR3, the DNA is TGTGCCAGCAGCTGGACGACAGGGATGACTGAAGCTTTCTTT. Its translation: CASSWTTGMTEAFF.

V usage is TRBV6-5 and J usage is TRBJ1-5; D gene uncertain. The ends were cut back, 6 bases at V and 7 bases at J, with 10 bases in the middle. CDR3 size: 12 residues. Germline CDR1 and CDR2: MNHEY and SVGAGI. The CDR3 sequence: CASRSGGQPQHF. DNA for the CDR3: TGTGCCAGCAGATCAGGTGGACAGCCCCAGCATTTT.

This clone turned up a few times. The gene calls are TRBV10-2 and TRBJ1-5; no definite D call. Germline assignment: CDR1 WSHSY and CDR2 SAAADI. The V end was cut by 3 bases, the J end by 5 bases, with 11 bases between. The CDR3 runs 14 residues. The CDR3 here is CASSDNDLDQPQHF. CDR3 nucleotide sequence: TGCGCCAGCAGTGATAACGACCTCGATCAGCCCCAGCATTTT.

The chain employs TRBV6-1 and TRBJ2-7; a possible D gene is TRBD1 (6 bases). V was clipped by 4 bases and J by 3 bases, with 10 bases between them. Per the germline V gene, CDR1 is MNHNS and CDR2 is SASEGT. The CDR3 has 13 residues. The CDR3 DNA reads TGTGCCAGCAGTGGGCAGGGGCACTACGAGCAGTACTTC. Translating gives CASSGQGHYEQYF.

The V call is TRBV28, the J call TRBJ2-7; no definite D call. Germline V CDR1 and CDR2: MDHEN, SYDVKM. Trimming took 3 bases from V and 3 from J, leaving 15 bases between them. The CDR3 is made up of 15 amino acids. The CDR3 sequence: CASSFRLTLVYEQYF. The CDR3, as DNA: TGTGCCAGCAGTTTTAGACTCACCCTCGTCTACGAGCAGTACTTC.

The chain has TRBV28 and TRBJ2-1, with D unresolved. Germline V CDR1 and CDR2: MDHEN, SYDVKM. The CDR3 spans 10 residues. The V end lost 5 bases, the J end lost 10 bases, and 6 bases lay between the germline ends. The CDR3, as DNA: TGTGCCAGCAGTCACCGAGAGCAGTTCTTC. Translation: CASSHREQFF.